These 26 T cell receptor beta chains were all obtained from the same sample, sequenced in a study of CD8+CD57+ T cells in acquired aplastic anemia. Investigators profiled TCR beta VDJ and CDR3 from genomic DNA template. TCRdb fed the reads into MiXCR, producing one record per CDR3 protein. The sample contains 250,000 to 300,000 distinct CDR3 sequences, 56% of which appear only once. Sequenced input: sorted CD4+, CD8+, or CD8+CD57+ T cells (not recorded which) from PBMCs. These receptors were taken from a human donor with severe aplastic anemia or a healthy control (not recorded which).

This clonotype was picked up many times. The rearrangement links TRBV7-9 to TRBJ1-3; D unresolved. Trimming left V 3 bases short and J 1 base short, with 7 bases between. This CDR3 contains 14 residues. The germline gives CDR1 SEHNR, CDR2 FQNEAQ (reference sequence). CDR3 in amino acids: CASSLSESGNTIYF. CDR3 bases: TGTGCCAGCAGCTTGTCGGAATCTGGAAACACCATATATTTT.

The chain employs TRBV19 and TRBJ1-5, with 8 bases matching TRBD1. CDR3 length equals 15 residues. The germline gives CDR1 LNHDA, CDR2 SQIVND (reference sequence). V lost 6 bases and J lost 6; bases outside the gene matches: 10. In DNA form, the CDR3 reads TGTGCCAGTAGCTTCGGACAGGGCCTCTTTCAGCCCCAGCATTTT. Translation gives CASSFGQGLFQPQHF.

The chain recombines TRBV7-6 with TRBJ2-7; 8 bases map to TRBD1. The junction had 4 bases not matched to a gene; V was cut back by 6 bases and J by 0 bases. The CDR3 sequence is 14 residues long. CDR1 is SGHVS, CDR2 FNYEAQ, per germline. The CDR3 protein is CASSNRGNSYEQYF. The CDR3 DNA follows: TGTGCCAGCAGTAACAGGGGGAACTCCTACGAGCAGTACTTC.

The chain recombines TRBV7-9 with TRBJ1-1; D may be TRBD1 (6 bases). The CDR3 runs 13 residues. The ends were cut back, 5 bases at V and 4 bases at J, with 11 bases in the middle. Per germline, CDR1 SEHNR and CDR2 FQNEAQ (reference sequence). The CDR3 DNA sequence: TGTGCCAGCAGCCGGCCGGGGGCCACTGAAGCTTTCTTT. It encodes CASSRPGATEAFF.

This chain connects TRBV20-1 to TRBJ2-3; 9 bases are a match to TRBD1. The CDR3 contains 16 residues. With 0 bases clipped from V and 1 base from J, the junction kept 5 bases outside the gene matches. Germline CDR1 reads DFQATT; CDR2 reads SNEGSKA (reference sequence). Written as DNA, the CDR3 is TGCAGTGCTAGAGATCCGGGACAGGGAGGCACAGATACGCAGTATTTT. Its translation is CSARDPGQGGTDTQYF.

The chain recombines TRBV24-1 with TRBJ2-5, with D possibly matching TRBD1 (7 bases). Germline-derived CDR1 and CDR2 are KGHDR and SFDVKD. V lost 5 bases and J 5 bases, leaving 11 bases between the germline ends. This CDR3 is built from 13 residues. Here the CDR3 DNA reads TGTGCCACCAGTGCGGCAGGGGGGGAGACCCAGTACTTC. It codes for CATSAAGGETQYF.

The chain links TRBV2 to TRBJ1-4, with unresolved D. CDR1 SNHLY and CDR2 FYNNEI come from the germline V gene. This CDR3 comprises 17 residues. V was cut by 4 bases and J by 2 bases, with 17 bases left in between. CDR3 loop: CASSAYTMEVTNEKLFF. The CDR3 nucleotides read TGTGCCAGCAGTGCCTATACGATGGAAGTGACTAATGAAAAACTGTTTTTT.

This clonotype was counted at least ten times. The chain employs TRBV12-3 or TRBV12-4 and TRBJ1-1; 8 nucleotides line up with TRBD1. Trimming took 3 bases from V and 5 from J; bases not matched to a gene: 5. The CDR3 contains 14 residues. The CDR3 region has the DNA TGTGCCAGCAGTTTTAGTACAGGGGGGACTGAAGCTTTCTTT. Protein product: CASSFSTGGTEAFF.

The table lists this clonotype with many counts. The V call is TRBV6-7, the J call TRBJ1-3; 7 bases line up with TRBD1. TRBV6-7 is filed as an ORF, its function uncertain. The J segment lost 0 bases and the V segment lost 0 bases, leaving 14 bases of the junction unmatched. This CDR3 comprises 20 residues. As DNA, the CDR3 is TGTGCCAGCAGTTACTCGGTACAGGGGCCCGTCAATTCCTCTGGAAACACCATATATTTT. Residues: CASSYSVQGPVNSSGNTIYF.

A remark on this clonotype: This may be a read error: a much more frequent sequence differs by one nucleotide. The chain recombines TRBV5-1 with TRBJ2-5; D not resolved. The CDR3 sequence is 13 residues long. The germline CDR1 and CDR2 sequences are SGHRS and YFSETQ. Trimming left V 10 bases short and J 2 bases short, with 15 bases between. The CDR3 coding sequence is TGCGCCGGCATGCTTGGGATTCAAGAGACCCAGTACTTC. Residues: CAGMLGIQETQYF.

The J gene is TRBJ1-1, the V gene TRBV12-3 or TRBV12-4, with 7 positions matching TRBD1. The V segment lost 6 bases and the J segment 8 bases; nucleotides outside the gene matches: 9. The length of the CDR3 is 13 residues. CDR3 nucleotides: TGTGCCAGCAGCCGGGACAGAGGGGGCGAAGCTTTCTTT. Protein: CASSRDRGGEAFF.

V gene TRBV19 combines with J gene TRBJ2-7; D is ambiguous. CDR3 size: 15 residues. Trimming shortened V by 2 bases and J by 5 bases, and 16 bases separated the two germline ends. Germline-derived CDR1 and CDR2 are LNHDA and SQIVND (reference sequence). The CDR3 region is CASSIQPSPPHEQYF. The CDR3 nucleotides read TGTGCCAGTAGTATACAGCCCAGCCCACCCCACGAGCAGTACTTC.

There are a few counts of this clonotype. The chain has TRBV2 and TRBJ1-1; D uncertain. Germline CDR1 and CDR2: SNHLY and FYNNEI. The CDR3 is 15 residues long. V lost 7 bases and J 0 bases, leaving 15 bases between the germline ends. The CDR3 protein is CASMGYGEMNTEAFF. In DNA, the CDR3 is TGTGCCAGCATGGGGTACGGTGAGATGAACACTGAAGCTTTCTTT.

Concerning this clonotype: The junction and the germline gene differ at one end; a read error may be behind it. CDR3 region: CAISWGLAGAHEQFF. The CDR3 bases are TGTGCCATCAGTTGGGGACTAGCGGGAGCGCATGAGCAGTTCTTC. The rearrangement links TRBV12-3 or TRBV12-4 to TRBJ2-1, with TRBD2 matching 14 bases. This CDR3 has 15 amino acids.

The rearrangement joins TRBV7-2 to TRBJ1-6, with D tentatively TRBD1 (5 bases). The CDR3 runs 19 residues. Trimming stripped 2 bases from V and 2 bases from J, with 19 bases between. Germline-derived CDR1 and CDR2 are SGHTA and FQGNSA. The CDR3 reads CASSLWVGRGPPYNSPLHF. In nucleotides, the CDR3 is TGTGCCAGCAGCTTATGGGTGGGGCGGGGACCGCCCTATAATTCACCCCTCCACTTT.

This clonotype was counted at least ten times. V usage is TRBV20-1 and J usage is TRBJ1-1, with a possible D match to TRBD1 (6 bases). V lost 0 bases, J lost 1 base, and 12 bases lay in between. Germline CDR1 reads DFQATT; CDR2 reads SNEGSKA (reference sequence). The CDR3 runs 15 residues. The CDR3 here is CSARDPNRANTEAFF. The CDR3 coding sequence is TGCAGTGCTAGAGATCCCAACAGGGCGAACACTGAAGCTTTCTTT.

This sequence joins TRBV7-2 and TRBJ2-7, with 10 bases aligning to TRBD1. The germline V gene encodes CDR1 SGHTA and CDR2 FQGNSA. The CDR3 extends over 14 amino acids. With V trimmed by 3 bases and J by 3 bases, 2 bases remained unmatched. The CDR3 spells CASSLGQGNYEQYF. CDR3 in DNA: TGTGCCAGCAGCTTGGGACAGGGGAACTACGAGCAGTACTTC.

This clonotype was found many times. The chain joins TRBV5-6 to TRBJ1-2; D call uncertain. V shed 1 base and J shed 8 bases, with 9 bases lying between them. This CDR3 region has 12 residues. CDR1 and CDR2 (germline): SGHDT, YYEEEE. The CDR3 protein is CASSLLGIGYTF. The CDR3 DNA sequence: TGTGCCAGCAGCTTGTTAGGGATCGGCTACACCTTC.

This chain links TRBV7-9 with TRBJ2-7; a possible D gene is TRBD2 (5 bases). The V end lost 6 bases, the J end lost 2 bases, and 14 bases lay between the germline ends. The CDR3 sequence is 14 residues long. Germline V gene data show CDR1 as SEHNR and CDR2 as FQNEAQ (reference sequence). CDR3 amino acids: CASSREGITYEQYF. The CDR3 DNA is TGTGCCAGCAGTCGGGAAGGAATTACCTACGAGCAGTACTTC.

This sequence joins TRBV7-2 and TRBJ1-1, with a tentative D call TRBD1 (5 bases). CDR1 is SGHTA and CDR2 is FQGNSA in the germline V gene. Deletions cut 6 bases from V and 8 bases from J, with 19 bases between. The CDR3 loop spans 14 amino acids. The CDR3 DNA is TGTGCCAGCAGTCCCAATGGGGGGGGAACAGAAGCTTTCTTT. Amino acid sequence: CASSPNGGGTEAFF.

The chain combines TRBV10-1 with TRBJ1-2; 8 nucleotides match TRBD1. V shed 0 bases and J 9 bases; nucleotides not matched to a gene: 3. The length of the CDR3 is 13 residues. From germline, CDR1 is WNHNN and CDR2 SYGVQD (reference sequence). The CDR3 here is CASSESQGASYTF. The CDR3 bases are TGCGCCAGCAGTGAGTCGCAGGGGGCAAGCTACACCTTC.

The chain links TRBV10-1 to TRBJ2-5, with 10 bases fitting TRBD2. The CDR3 extends over 17 amino acids. V trimming: 7 bases; J trimming: 4 bases; junction bases outside the gene matches: 15. The germline V gene encodes CDR1 WNHNN and CDR2 SYGVQD (reference sequence). The CDR3 here is CASNPQRLAGEGETQYF. The CDR3 DNA sequence: TGCGCCAGCAACCCCCAACGGCTAGCGGGGGAAGGAGAGACCCAGTACTTC.

This chain links TRBV19 with TRBJ2-7; no reliable D call. Trimming stripped 4 bases from V and 2 bases from J, with 12 bases between. The CDR3 is 14 residues long. Germline assignment: CDR1 LNHDA and CDR2 SQIVND (reference sequence). In DNA, the CDR3 is TGTGCCAGTAGTAAGAAACACACCGCCTACGAGCAGTACTTC. It yields the protein CASSKKHTAYEQYF. Filled out from reference TRBV19 and TRBJ2-7, the complete variable domain reads DGGITQSPKYLFRKEGQNVTLSCEQNLNHDAMYWYRQDPGQGLRLIYYSQIVNDFQKGDIAEGYSVSREKKESFPLTVTSAQKNPTAFYLCASSKKHTAYEQYFGPGTRLTVT.

This chain uses TRBV19 with TRBJ2-7, with 7 bases matching TRBD1. Looked up from germline, CDR1 is LNHDA and CDR2 is SQIVND (reference sequence). CDR3 length equals 14 residues. With 4 bases clipped from V and 2 bases from J, the junction kept 5 bases outside the gene matches. CDR3 nucleotide sequence: TGTGCCAGTAGTAGAGGACAGGAAGCCTACGAGCAGTACTTC. Translation: CASSRGQEAYEQYF. Variable domain in full (rest from reference TRBV19 and TRBJ2-7): DGGITQSPKYLFRKEGQNVTLSCEQNLNHDAMYWYRQDPGQGLRLIYYSQIVNDFQKGDIAEGYSVSREKKESFPLTVTSAQKNPTAFYLCASSRGQEAYEQYFGPGTRLTVT.

The rearrangement joins TRBV10-3 to TRBJ2-5, with 8 bases matching TRBD2. The CDR3 totals 14 residues. The trim removed 10 bases at V and 5 bases at J, leaving 12 bases unmatched. Looked up from germline, CDR1 is ENHRY and CDR2 is SYGVKD. In DNA, the CDR3 is TGTGCCAGCACAGACGGACTAGCAAGGGAGACCCAGTACTTC. It yields the protein CASTDGLARETQYF.

The table lists this clonotype with a few counts. This sequence joins TRBV19 and TRBJ1-4, with 7 bases lining up with TRBD1. Germline V lookup: CDR1 LNHDA, CDR2 SQIVND (reference sequence). The V gene end was trimmed by 0 bases and the J gene end by 7 bases; junction bases not matched to a gene: 5. The CDR3 covers 15 residues. The CDR3 bases are TGTGCCAGTAGTATAGATCCGGGACAGAGTGAAAAACTGTTTTTT. This translates into CASSIDPGQSEKLFF.